A selection of T cell receptor beta chains follows, all from one sample in a study of OX40 agonist ivuxolimab in advanced cancers. Produced via immunoSEQ multiplex PCR; TCRdb's table is partial and in-frame only. The sample yields tens of thousands of clones, approximately 94% seen once. This material consisted of CD4+ or CD8+ T cells sorted from blood, taken in a trial of the OX40 agonist ivuxolimab. These receptors all stem from an adult with an advanced solid tumor such as melanoma, head and neck, liver or kidney cancer. Each CDR3 is given with its conserved first and last residue. D genes are given only for firm matches. For some rows the clone size is stated as once, few or many, or as a class when expanded; others skip it.

j_gene,d_gene,abundance,v_gene,CDR3nt,CDR3aa
TRBJ2-1,-,once,TRBV27,TGTGCCAGCAGTCCCATCGGGGTACCTGACTACAATGAGCAGTTCTTC,CASSPIGVPDYNEQFF
TRBJ2-7,TRBD2,-,TRBV5-3,TGTGCCAGAAGAGCGCCCCGGGGGGGCTACTACGAGCAGTACTTC,CARRAPRGGYYEQYF
TRBJ2-7,TRBD1,-,TRBV28,TGTGCCAGCAGTTCTTCAGGGGGCGCAGAAGTTTGGGCCGGCGGGATCTACGAGCAGTACTTC,CASSSSGGAEVWAGGIYEQYF
TRBJ2-5,TRBD1,-,TRBV28,TGTGCCAGCACTTTCTCCCTCGGACAGGTTCAAGAGACCCAGTACTTC,CASTFSLGQVQETQYF
TRBJ1-5,-,-,TRBV9,TGTGCCAGCAGCGTAGAAGGGATGGGGAATCAGCCCCAGCATTTT,CASSVEGMGNQPQHF
TRBJ2-2,-,-,TRBV7-6,TGTGCCAGCAGCTTTCCCCCCTGGGGTGCCGGGGAGCTGTTTTTT,CASSFPPWGAGELFF
TRBJ2-7,TRBD1,-,TRBV4-3,TGCGCCAGCAGCCAAGAGGTGGACAGGGCCTACGAGCAGTACTTC,CASSQEVDRAYEQYF
TRBJ2-1,TRBD2,-,TRBV4-3,TGCGCCAGCAGCCCCCTAGCGGGAGACTATGAGCAGTTCTTC,CASSPLAGDYEQFF
TRBJ2-2,TRBD1,-,TRBV7-8,TGTGCCAGCAGCTTCCAGACCAGGACAGGGGGGAATACCGGGGAGCTGTTTTTT,CASSFQTRTGGNTGELFF
TRBJ2-3,-,-,TRBV5-1,TGCGCCAGCAGCGCTGGTGGGAGGGGGGAAGATACGCAGTATTTT,CASSAGGRGEDTQYF
TRBJ1-1,-,once,TRBV27,TGTGCCAGCAGTTTAGGCACTGAAGCTTTCTTT,CASSLGTEAFF
TRBJ1-1,TRBD1,-,TRBV5-6,TGTGCCAGCAACACCGGGACAGCAGTTCTCGAAGCTTTCTTT,CASNTGTAVLEAFF
TRBJ1-4,-,-,TRBV28,TGTGCCAGCAGCCCCACCATCATAGCAACTAATGAAAAACTGTTTTTT,CASSPTIIATNEKLFF
TRBJ2-2,TRBD2,-,TRBV4-2,TGTGCCAGCAGCCAAGAAGCCGGGACTAGCGGGAAACGGAGCCACACCGGGGAGCTGTTTTTT,CASSQEAGTSGKRSHTGELFF
TRBJ1-1,-,-,TRBV6-5,TGTGCCGTCGGCCCTGAAGCTTTCTTT,CAVGPEAFF
TRBJ1-5,-,-,TRBV15,TGTGCCACCAGCAGAGACGTGGGTCAGCCCCAGCATTTT,CATSRDVGQPQHF
TRBJ1-1,-,-,TRBV27,TGTGCCAGCAGTCTAAGGGCTTGGAACACTGAAGCTTTCTTT,CASSLRAWNTEAFF
TRBJ2-7,TRBD2,-,TRBV19,TGTGCCAGTAGTACCTGGACTAGCGGGACCTACGAGCAGTACTTC,CASSTWTSGTYEQYF
TRBJ1-2,TRBD1,-,TRBV7-3,TGTGCCAGCAGCTTAGGGACAGGGGTAGATGGCTACACCTTC,CASSLGTGVDGYTF
TRBJ1-1,-,-,TRBV21-1,TGTGCCAGCAGCAAAGGGGCAGCGATGAACACTGAAGCTTTCTTT,CASSKGAAMNTEAFF
TRBJ2-5,-,-,TRBV4-1,TGCGCCAGCAGCCAAGAGAGGGGAAACCAAGAGACCCAGTACTTC,CASSQERGNQETQYF
TRBJ1-1,-,once,TRBV7-9,TGTGCCAGCAGCACCCCTCCAGGGGACACTGAAGCTTTCTTT,CASSTPPGDTEAFF
TRBJ1-4,-,-,TRBV2,TGTGCCAGCAGACAGACAACTAATGAAAAACTGTTTTTT,CASRQTTNEKLFF
TRBJ1-2,-,-,TRBV28,TGTGCCAGCAGTTTATTGCGGGGGTCCTTTGGCTACACCTTC,CASSLLRGSFGYTF
TRBJ2-7,-,-,TRBV7-7,TGTGCCATTCGCCGTCAGGGTTCCCACGAGCAGTACTTC,CAIRRQGSHEQYF
TRBJ2-7,TRBD1,-,TRBV27,TGTGCCAGCAGTGCCGGGACAGGACCCTACGAGCAGTACTTC,CASSAGTGPYEQYF
TRBJ1-6,-,once,TRBV21-1,TGTGCCAGCAGCAACCGGGACAGCAATAATTCACCCCTCCACTTT,CASSNRDSNNSPLHF
TRBJ2-5,-,-,TRBV5-4,TGTGCCAGCGGGCAAGAGACCCAGTACTTC,CASGQETQYF
TRBJ1-2,-,-,TRBV9,TGTGCCAGCAGCGTTGTTGGTAACTATGGCTACACCTTC,CASSVVGNYGYTF
TRBJ2-3,-,-,TRBV4-1,TGCGCCAGCAGCCAAGATTCTTTTGAAGCAGATACGCAGTATTTT,CASSQDSFEADTQYF
TRBJ2-7,-,once,TRBV4-3,TGCGCCAGCAGCCAAGAGGCAAACTCCTACGAGCAGTACTTC,CASSQEANSYEQYF
TRBJ1-1,-,-,TRBV20-1,TGCACCTTCTTGAGAGGGCCTGAAGCTTTCTTT,CTFLRGPEAFF
TRBJ1-1,-,-,TRBV4-1,TGCGCCAGCAGCCATCAAGGGCTCCAGAACACTGAAGCTTTCTTT,CASSHQGLQNTEAFF
TRBJ2-2,-,-,TRBV6-4,TGTGCCAGCAGTGAGGGGGGCGGACTGGGATCCGGGGAGCTGTTTTTT,CASSEGGGLGSGELFF
TRBJ1-2,-,once,TRBV4-3,TGCGCCAGCAGCCAAGATACGGGTCGGGTTAACTATGGCTACACCTTC,CASSQDTGRVNYGYTF
TRBJ1-5,-,-,TRBV2,TGTGCCAGCAGGGAAGTTGGGGGGTTTAGCAATCAGCCCCAGCATTTT,CASREVGGFSNQPQHF